What follows are 22 T cell receptor beta chains derived from one specimen sequenced in a study of blood T cell repertoires in COVID-19. Clones were read by immunoSEQ multiplex PCR, and TCRdb kept only the in-frame ones, dropping some. The data hold hundreds of thousands of clones, with around 92% observed a single time. The sample comprised PBMCs or T cells enriched from blood (not recorded which). The receptors come from a woman aged 25 to 39 with acute COVID-19.

In its sample, this clone was seen a few times. The chain carries TRBV7-2 and TRBJ1-5, with 8 bases that match TRBD1. Germline CDR1 is SGHTA and CDR2 is FQGNSA. The trim removed 4 bases at V and 9 bases at J, leaving 5 bases unmatched. The length of the CDR3 is 13 residues. CDR3 sequence: CASSWGQERPQHF. CDR3 sequence (DNA): TGTGCCAGCAGCTGGGGACAGGAAAGGCCCCAGCATTTT.

This chain links TRBV13 with TRBJ1-2; 8 nucleotides line up with TRBD1. V shed 5 bases, J shed 5 bases, and the junction held 10 bases outside the gene matches. CDR1 and CDR2 from the germline V gene are PRHDT and FYEKMQ (reference sequence). The CDR3 totals 15 residues. The CDR3 reads CASSVGTGPLYGYTF. The DNA of the CDR3 is TGTGCCAGCAGCGTCGGGACAGGCCCTCTGTATGGCTACACCTTC.

The chain joins TRBV30 to TRBJ2-3; TRBD1 aligns across 7 bases. CDR1 GTSNPN and CDR2 SVGIG come from the germline V gene (reference sequence). CDR3 size: 12 residues. V gave up 5 bases and J gave up 4 bases; unmatched junction bases: 3. The CDR3 sequence is CAWDRVPDTQYF. The CDR3 bases are TGTGCCTGGGACAGGGTGCCAGATACGCAGTATTTT.

The rearrangement joins TRBV3-1 (or the pseudogene TRBV3-2) to TRBJ2-7; TRBD2 matches 8 bases. The ends lost 1 base at V and 6 bases at J; junction bases unmatched: 8. The CDR3 consists of 15 residues. Germline CDR1 and CDR2: LGHDT and YNNKEL (reference sequence). The CDR3 protein is CASSQGVGGAGEQYF. CDR3 sequence (DNA): TGTGCCAGCAGCCAAGGGGTCGGGGGGGCTGGCGAGCAGTACTTC.

The chain employs TRBV9 and TRBJ1-4; 8 nucleotides match TRBD1. This CDR3 has 16 residues. Germline CDR1 reads SGDLS; CDR2 reads YYNGEE. V was clipped by 4 bases and J by 3 bases; unmatched bases: 8. CDR3 DNA sequence: TGTGCCAGCAGCCCCGGGACAGGTTTGGCTAATGAAAAACTGTTTTTT. Protein: CASSPGTGLANEKLFF. The variable domain in full, completed from reference TRBV9 and TRBJ1-4, reads DSGVTQTPKHLITATGQRVTLRCSPRSGDLSVYWYQQSLDQGLQFLIQYYNGEERAKGNILERFSAQQFPDLHSELNLSSLELGDSALYFCASSPGTGLANEKLFFGSGTQLSVL.

The gene calls are TRBV9 and TRBJ2-1, with 7 bases fitting TRBD2. From germline, CDR1 is SGDLS and CDR2 YYNGEE. Unmatched junction bases numbered 4, after V lost 4 bases and J lost 9 bases. The CDR3 sequence is 12 residues long. The CDR3 reads CASSTWEGEQFF. The CDR3 nucleotides are TGTGCCAGCAGCACATGGGAGGGTGAGCAGTTCTTC.

The rearrangement joins TRBV7-8 to TRBJ2-5, with D perhaps matching TRBD1 (6 bases). This CDR3 has 15 residues. Deletions cut 5 bases from V and 5 bases from J, with 18 bases between. Per germline, CDR1 SGHVS and CDR2 FQNEAQ. CDR3 coding DNA: TGTGCCAGCAGCGTCCGGGACACCGAAATGGAGACCCAGTACTTC. Translated, it gives CASSVRDTEMETQYF.

In this sample, this clone turned up once. This CDR3 is CASSLVRGTEAFF. CDR3 DNA: TGTGCCAGCAGCTTAGTTCGGGGCACTGAAGCTTTCTTT. The gene calls are TRBV11-2 and TRBJ1-1; D remains ambiguous. The CDR3 extends over 13 amino acids. Germline V gene sequence: CDR1 SGHAT, CDR2 FQNNGV. V dropped 1 base and J dropped 4 bases, with 7 bases sitting between them.

This rearrangement joins TRBV7-9 to TRBJ2-5; 13 bases are shared with TRBD2. Germline V gene sequence: CDR1 SEHNR, CDR2 FQNEAQ (reference sequence). The CDR3 extends over 16 amino acids. J lost 4 bases, V lost 2 bases, and 4 bases had no gene match. The CDR3 here is CASSLKGLAGTETQYF. CDR3 nucleotide sequence: TGTGCCAGCAGCTTAAAGGGACTAGCGGGGACAGAGACCCAGTACTTC.

This clone appeared once. This chain uses TRBV5-1 with TRBJ1-2, with D tentatively TRBD1 (5 bases). The CDR3 length is 13 residues. The germline V gene has CDR1 SGHRS and CDR2 YFSETQ. Trimming removed 5 bases at V and 4 bases at J, with 12 bases between. The CDR3 here is CASRGQDTYGYTF. CDR3 sequence (DNA): TGCGCCAGCAGGGGGCAGGATACCTATGGCTACACCTTC.

The chain is built from TRBV10-1 and TRBJ2-3; unclear D gene. Looked up from germline, CDR1 is WNHNN and CDR2 is SYGVQD (reference sequence). Trimming took 2 bases from V and 0 from J, leaving 9 bases between them. This CDR3 is built from 15 residues. The CDR3 loop reads CASSEAVPSTDTQYF. In DNA, the CDR3 is TGCGCCAGCAGTGAGGCAGTCCCTAGCACAGATACGCAGTATTTT.

The CDR3 loop reads CASSLGTSRARETQYF. CDR3 in DNA: TGCGCCAGCAGCTTGGGAACTTCGCGGGCGAGGGAGACCCAGTACTTC. The chain recombines TRBV5-1 with TRBJ2-5; possibly TRBD2 for D (5 bases). This CDR3 region has 16 residues. V was shortened by 0 bases and J by 5 bases, with 17 bases between the two germline ends. Germline CDR1 SGHRS, CDR2 YFSETQ.

The V and J genes are TRBV6-5 and TRBJ2-1, with no clear D. Trimming cost V 0 bases and J 9 bases, with 6 bases left between them. Per the germline V gene, CDR1 is MNHEY and CDR2 is SVGAGI. The CDR3 covers 12 residues. CDR3: CASSYSGFEQFF. The CDR3 region has the DNA TGTGCCAGCAGTTACTCGGGCTTTGAGCAGTTCTTC.

The chain employs TRBV12-5 and TRBJ1-1, with 7 positions matching TRBD1. The germline CDR1 and CDR2 sequences are LGHNT and FRNRAP. The CDR3 contains 14 residues. With 0 bases clipped from V and 5 bases from J, the junction kept 3 bases outside the gene matches. CDR3 in DNA: TGTGCTAGTGGTTTGGTCCCACAGGGGACTGAAGCTTTCTTT. Translated: CASGLVPQGTEAFF. The variable domain in full, with the rest retrieved from reference TRBV12-5 and TRBJ1-1, is DARVTQTPRHKVTEMGQEVTMRCQPILGHNTVFWYRQTMMQGLELLAYFRNRAPLDDSGMPKDRFSAEMPDATLATLKIQPSEPRDSAVYFCASGLVPQGTEAFFGQGTRLTVV.

The chain carries TRBV7-7 and TRBJ2-5; 12 nucleotides line up with TRBD2. This CDR3 contains 16 residues. V lost 0 bases to trimming and J lost 2 bases; unmatched junction nucleotides: 1. Looked up from germline, CDR1 is SSHAT and CDR2 is FNYEAQ (reference sequence). Here the CDR3 reads CASSLALAGGQETQYF. The CDR3 DNA is TGTGCCAGCAGCTTAGCACTAGCGGGGGGACAAGAGACCCAGTACTTC.

The chain is built from TRBV29-1 and TRBJ1-2; 7 nucleotides agree with TRBD1. Germline-derived CDR1 and CDR2 are SQVTM and ANQGSEA. The CDR3 contains 14 residues. V trimming: 6 bases; J trimming: 5 bases; junction bases outside the gene matches: 12. The CDR3: CSVEAGRGVYGYTF. The CDR3 DNA reads as TGCAGCGTCGAGGCGGGCAGGGGGGTATATGGCTACACCTTC.

The chain uses TRBV7-7 and TRBJ2-3; D perhaps matches TRBD1 (5 bases). Per germline, CDR1 SSHAT and CDR2 FNYEAQ (reference sequence). V was trimmed by 5 bases and J by 2 bases, leaving 14 bases between them. The CDR3 is 15 amino acids. The CDR3 protein is CASSPEGVVTDTQYF. CDR3 nucleotides: TGTGCCAGCAGCCCCGAAGGGGTGGTCACAGATACGCAGTATTTT.

This clone was counted between two and nine times. The V and J genes are TRBV5-4 and TRBJ1-4, with no clear D. V shed 4 bases and J shed 6 bases, with 16 bases lying between them. From germline, CDR1 is SGHNT and CDR2 YYREEE (reference sequence). The CDR3 consists of 15 residues. In DNA form, the CDR3 reads TGTGCCAGCAGCACCAGCGCGGCGGGTCATGAAAAACTGTTTTTT. It is translated as CASSTSAAGHEKLFF.

This rearrangement joins TRBV28 to TRBJ1-5; 7 positions match TRBD1. The V segment lost 2 bases and the J segment 6 bases; nucleotides outside the gene matches: 7. The germline V gene has CDR1 MDHEN and CDR2 SYDVKM. This CDR3 is built from 15 residues. DNA of the CDR3: TGTGCCAGCAGTTTACTGGACAGGCGCGGTCAGCCCCAGCATTTT. Translation gives CASSLLDRRGQPQHF.

The rearrangement uses TRBV2 and TRBJ2-7, with TRBD1 matching over 11 bases. V lost 5 bases, J lost 6 bases, and 9 bases stayed unmatched. Germline V gene data show CDR1 as SNHLY and CDR2 as FYNNEI. CDR3 length: 15 residues. The CDR3 DNA reads TGTGCCAGCAGTTCTCGGACAGGGGGCTCGGGCGAGCAGTACTTC. Translation: CASSSRTGGSGEQYF.

In this sample, this clone turned up once. V gene TRBV28 combines with J gene TRBJ1-2; no firm D call. Trimming shortened V by 2 bases and J by 8 bases, and 9 bases separated the two germline ends. Germline assignment: CDR1 MDHEN and CDR2 SYDVKM. The CDR3 is made up of 12 amino acids. The CDR3 protein is CASSLSLKGYTF. DNA of the CDR3: TGTGCCAGCAGTTTAAGTCTAAAGGGCTACACCTTC.

V and J are TRBV7-6 and TRBJ2-7; 13 bases are a match to TRBD2. With V trimmed by 4 bases and J by 6 bases, 12 bases remained unmatched. This CDR3 has 17 residues. The germline CDR1 and CDR2 sequences are SGHVS and FNYEAQ. In nucleotides, the CDR3 is TGTGCCAGCAGCTCAATGGGACCGACTAGCGGGGGGCCCGAGCAGTACTTC. Translating it yields CASSSMGPTSGGPEQYF.